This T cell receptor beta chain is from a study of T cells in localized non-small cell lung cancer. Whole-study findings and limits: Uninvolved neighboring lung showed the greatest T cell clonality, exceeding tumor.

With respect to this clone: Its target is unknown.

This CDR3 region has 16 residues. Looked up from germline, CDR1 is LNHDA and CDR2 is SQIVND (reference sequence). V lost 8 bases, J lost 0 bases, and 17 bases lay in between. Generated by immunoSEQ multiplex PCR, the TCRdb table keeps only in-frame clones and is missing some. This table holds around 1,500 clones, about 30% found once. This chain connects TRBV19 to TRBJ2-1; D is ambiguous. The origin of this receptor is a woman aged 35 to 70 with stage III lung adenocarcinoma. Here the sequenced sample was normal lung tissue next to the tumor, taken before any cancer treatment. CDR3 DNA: TGTGCCAGTGGCAGCGACCGCGGCATCTCCTACAATGAGCAGTTCTTC. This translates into CASGSDRGISYNEQFF.